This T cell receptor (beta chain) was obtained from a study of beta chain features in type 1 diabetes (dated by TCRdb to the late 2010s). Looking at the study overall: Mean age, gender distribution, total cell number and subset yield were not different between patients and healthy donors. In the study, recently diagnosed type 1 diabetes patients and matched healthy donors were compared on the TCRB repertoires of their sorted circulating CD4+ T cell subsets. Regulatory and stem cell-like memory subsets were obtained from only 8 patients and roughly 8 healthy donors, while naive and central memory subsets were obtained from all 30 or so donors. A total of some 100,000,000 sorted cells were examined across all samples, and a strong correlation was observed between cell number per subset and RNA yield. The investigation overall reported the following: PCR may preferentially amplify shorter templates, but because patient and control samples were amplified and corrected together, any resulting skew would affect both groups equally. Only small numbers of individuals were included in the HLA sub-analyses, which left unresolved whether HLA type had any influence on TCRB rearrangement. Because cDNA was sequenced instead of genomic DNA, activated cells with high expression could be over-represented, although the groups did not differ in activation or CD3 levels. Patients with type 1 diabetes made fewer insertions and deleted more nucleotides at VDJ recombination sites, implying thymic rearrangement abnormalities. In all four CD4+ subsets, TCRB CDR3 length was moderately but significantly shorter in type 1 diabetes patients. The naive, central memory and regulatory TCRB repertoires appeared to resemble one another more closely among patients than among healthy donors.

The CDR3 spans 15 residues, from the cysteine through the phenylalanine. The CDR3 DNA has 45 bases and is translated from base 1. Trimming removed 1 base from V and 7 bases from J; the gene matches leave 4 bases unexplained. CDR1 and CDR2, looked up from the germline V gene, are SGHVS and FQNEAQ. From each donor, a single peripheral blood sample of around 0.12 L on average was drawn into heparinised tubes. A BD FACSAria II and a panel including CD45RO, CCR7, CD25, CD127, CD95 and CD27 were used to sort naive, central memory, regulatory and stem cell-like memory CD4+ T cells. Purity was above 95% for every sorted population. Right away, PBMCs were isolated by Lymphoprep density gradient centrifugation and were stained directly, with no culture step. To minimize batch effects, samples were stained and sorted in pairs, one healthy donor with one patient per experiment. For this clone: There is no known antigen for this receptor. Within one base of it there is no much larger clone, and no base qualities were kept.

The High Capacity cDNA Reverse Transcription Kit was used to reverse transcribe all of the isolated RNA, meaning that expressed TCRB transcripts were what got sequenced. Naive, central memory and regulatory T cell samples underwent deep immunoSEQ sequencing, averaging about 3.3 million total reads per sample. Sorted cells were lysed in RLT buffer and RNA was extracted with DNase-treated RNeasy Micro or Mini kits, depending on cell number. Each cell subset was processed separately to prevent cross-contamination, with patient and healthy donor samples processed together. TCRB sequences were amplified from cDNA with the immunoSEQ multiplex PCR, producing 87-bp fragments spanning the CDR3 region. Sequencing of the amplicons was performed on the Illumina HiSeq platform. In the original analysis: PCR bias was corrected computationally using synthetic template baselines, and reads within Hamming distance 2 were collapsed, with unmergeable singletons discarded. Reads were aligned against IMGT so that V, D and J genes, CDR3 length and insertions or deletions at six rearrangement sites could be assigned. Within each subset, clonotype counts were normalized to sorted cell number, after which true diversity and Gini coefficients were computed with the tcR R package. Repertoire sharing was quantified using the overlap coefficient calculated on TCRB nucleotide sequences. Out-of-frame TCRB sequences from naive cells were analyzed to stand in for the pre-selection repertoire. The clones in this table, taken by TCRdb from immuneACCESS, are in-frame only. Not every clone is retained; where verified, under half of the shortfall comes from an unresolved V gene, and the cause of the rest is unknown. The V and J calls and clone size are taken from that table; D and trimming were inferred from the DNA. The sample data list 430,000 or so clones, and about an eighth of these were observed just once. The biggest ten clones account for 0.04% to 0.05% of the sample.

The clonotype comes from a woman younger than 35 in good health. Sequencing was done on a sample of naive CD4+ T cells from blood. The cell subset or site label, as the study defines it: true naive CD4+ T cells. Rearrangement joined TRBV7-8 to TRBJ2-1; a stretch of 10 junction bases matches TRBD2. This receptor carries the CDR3 CASSLGASGSNEQFF. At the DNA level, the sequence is TGTGCCAGCAGCTTAGGGGCTAGCGGGAGTAATGAGCAGTTCTTC. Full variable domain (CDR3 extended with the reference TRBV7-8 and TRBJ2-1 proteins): GAGVSQSPRYKVAKRGQDVALRCDPISGHVSLFWYQQALGQGPEFLTYFQNEAQLDKSGLPSDRFFAERPEGSVSTLKIQRTQQEDSAVYLCASSLGASGSNEQFFGPGTRLTVL.